One sample yielded the 24 T cell receptor beta chains listed below, sequenced in a study of cytomegalovirus exposure and HLA in healthy donors. It was with 60 Vbeta and 13 Jbeta primers that the PCR ran. Sequencing used immunoSEQ multiplex PCR; TCRdb keeps in-frame clones, though not all of them. This sample has some 89,000 clones; 75% to 85% occur once, and the top ten carry around 2%. The sample consisted of PBMCs. The receptors derive from a woman between 25 and 40 years old in good health and CMV-seronegative.

This clone was recorded only once. The J gene is TRBJ1-4, the V gene TRBV5-1, with TRBD1 identical over 10 bases. V lost 4 bases and J lost 4; bases outside the gene matches: 4. Germline CDR1 SGHRS, CDR2 YFSETQ. This CDR3 comprises 15 residues. CDR3 sequence: CASSRDRGNNEKLFF. In DNA form, the CDR3 reads TGCGCCAGCAGCCGGGACAGGGGTAATAATGAAAAACTGTTTTTT. Full variable domain (rest looked up from reference TRBV5-1 and TRBJ1-4): KAGVTQTPRYLIKTRGQQVTLSCSPISGHRSVSWYQQTPGQGLQFLFEYFSETQRNKGNFPGRFSGRQFSNSRSEMNVSTLELGDSALYLCASSRDRGNNEKLFFGSGTQLSVL.

This clone was counted between two and nine times. The V gene is TRBV5-1, the J gene TRBJ2-1; TRBD2 agrees at 12 bases. There are 15 residues in the CDR3. Trimming cost V 4 bases and J 7 bases; bases outside gene matches: 6. Germline V CDR1 and CDR2: SGHRS, YFSETQ. The CDR3 loop reads CASSLAGGPNNEQFF. CDR3 DNA: TGCGCCAGCAGCCTAGCGGGAGGGCCCAATAATGAGCAGTTCTTC.

The CDR3 spells CASSQEFYQDIEAFF. The CDR3 nucleotides are TGTGCCAGCAGCCAAGAGTTTTACCAAGACATTGAAGCTTTCTTT. The chain joins TRBV14 to TRBJ1-1; no reliable D call. The CDR3 contains 15 residues. Germline CDR1 SGHDN, CDR2 FVKESK. With 0 bases removed from V and 7 bases from J, the gap between germline ends came to 15 bases.

The chain links TRBV18 to TRBJ1-2, with D unresolved. Germline V gives CDR1 KGHSH, CDR2 LQKENI. CDR3 size: 13 residues. V lost 5 bases and J lost 8, with 15 bases in between. CDR3 protein: CASSSADTRGYTF. In nucleotides, the CDR3 is TGTGCCAGCTCAAGTGCAGATACGAGGGGCTACACCTTC.

As to this clone: Relative to the germline gene, one junction end is altered; a read error may explain this. The V and J genes are TRBV28 and TRBJ2-1; 9 bases match TRBD1. CDR1 is MDHEN, CDR2 SYDVKM, per germline. The CDR3 totals 18 residues. CDR3 DNA sequence: TGTGCCAGCAGTTTCTCGCCGGGACAGGGAATTGGCTACAATGGGCAGTTCTTC. Its protein product is CASSFSPGQGIGYNGQFF.

V usage is TRBV5-1 and J usage is TRBJ1-1; D call uncertain. CDR1 is SGHRS and CDR2 is YFSETQ in the germline V gene. V was pared by 0 bases and J by 0 bases, with 9 bases between. The CDR3 contains 15 residues. DNA of the CDR3: TGCGCCAGCAGCTTGGACAGCCCCATGAACACTGAAGCTTTCTTT. Protein: CASSLDSPMNTEAFF.

The chain is built from TRBV7-9 and TRBJ2-5; no clear D gene. Trimming pared 7 bases from V and 0 bases from J, leaving 18 bases between. Per the germline V gene, CDR1 is SEHNR and CDR2 is FQNEAQ (reference sequence). The CDR3 contains 16 residues. CDR3 sequence (DNA): TGTGCCAGCATGACCCCGCCGTGGGCTAACCAAGAGACCCAGTACTTC. Translating it yields CASMTPPWANQETQYF.

The V call is TRBV5-6, the J call TRBJ2-5; 11 bases align to TRBD1. CDR1 and CDR2 (germline): SGHDT, YYEEEE. This CDR3 is 16 amino acids long. J was trimmed by 4 bases and V by 3 bases; bases with no gene match: 8. The CDR3, as DNA: TGTGCCAGCAGCTCGCAGGGACAGGGGGGCGGAGAGACCCAGTACTTC. It specifies CASSSQGQGGGETQYF.

The chain joins TRBV7-2 to TRBJ2-5; 10 bases line up with TRBD1. Germline CDR1 SGHTA, CDR2 FQGNSA. Trimming took 5 bases from V and 10 from J; bases not matched to a gene: 10. The CDR3 consists of 14 residues. The CDR3 here is CASSPTGTGALQYF. The CDR3 region has the DNA TGTGCCAGCAGCCCGACCGGGACAGGGGCGCTCCAGTACTTC. Complete variable domain (other parts from reference TRBV7-2 and TRBJ2-5): GAGVSQSPSNKVTEKGKDVELRCDPISGHTALYWYRQSLGQGLEFLIYFQGNSAPDKSGLPSDRFSAERTGGSVSTLTIQRTQQEDSAVYLCASSPTGTGALQYFGPGTRLLVL.

J is TRBJ2-5 and V is TRBV11-2; the match to TRBD2 covers 7 bases. Per germline, CDR1 SGHAT and CDR2 FQNNGV. V shed 7 bases, J shed 2 bases, and the junction held 7 bases outside the gene matches. The CDR3 runs to 14 residues. The CDR3, as DNA: TGTGCCAGCACCCGGGGGACTACACAAGAGACCCAGTACTTC. As protein: CASTRGTTQETQYF.

V usage is TRBV9 and J usage is TRBJ2-7, with 9 bases lining up with TRBD1. V lost 0 bases to trimming and J lost 3 bases; unmatched junction nucleotides: 7. CDR1 is SGDLS, CDR2 YYNGEE, per germline. CDR3 length: 16 amino acids. In nucleotides, the CDR3 is TGTGCCAGCAGCGTAGGACGCGACAGGGGGTTCTACGAGCAGTACTTC. This encodes CASSVGRDRGFYEQYF.

The chain has TRBV5-1 and TRBJ1-1; possibly TRBD1 for D (5 bases). The CDR3 contains 13 residues. V lost 0 bases and J 8 bases, leaving 11 bases between the germline ends. Germline V CDR1 and CDR2: SGHRS, YFSETQ. This chain's CDR3 is CASSLGQGGEAFF. In DNA, the CDR3 is TGCGCCAGCAGCTTGGGCCAGGGAGGCGAAGCTTTCTTT. The full variable domain, with the rest looked up from reference TRBV5-1 and TRBJ1-1, is KAGVTQTPRYLIKTRGQQVTLSCSPISGHRSVSWYQQTPGQGLQFLFEYFSETQRNKGNFPGRFSGRQFSNSRSEMNVSTLELGDSALYLCASSLGQGGEAFFGQGTRLTVV.

This sequence joins TRBV7-8 and TRBJ2-7, with D tentatively TRBD1 or TRBD2 (5 bases each). Trimming removed 5 bases from V and 0 bases from J, with 14 bases in between. CDR3 length: 15 residues. Germline V gene sequence: CDR1 SGHVS, CDR2 FQNEAQ. The chain's CDR3 is CASSLGTGNSYEQYF. The CDR3 DNA reads as TGTGCCAGCAGCCTAGGGACCGGGAACTCCTACGAGCAGTACTTC.

This clone showed up just a few times. This chain links TRBV5-1 with TRBJ1-2; D call uncertain. The V gene's germline CDR1 is SGHRS and CDR2 YFSETQ. The V gene lost 4 bases and the J gene lost 0 bases, with 10 bases spanning the gap. The CDR3 loop spans 14 amino acids. CDR3 residues: CASSDGISNYGYTF. CDR3 nucleotide sequence: TGCGCCAGCAGCGACGGGATTTCTAACTATGGCTACACCTTC.

The chain is built from TRBV14 and TRBJ1-2; 10 nucleotides line up with TRBD1. Germline assignment: CDR1 SGHDN and CDR2 FVKESK. V trimming: 3 bases; J trimming: 5 bases; junction bases outside the gene matches: 0. CDR3 length: 13 amino acids. The CDR3 sequence: CASSQGQGYGYTF. The CDR3 nucleotides read TGTGCCAGCAGCCAGGGACAGGGGTATGGCTACACCTTC.

V usage is TRBV13 and J usage is TRBJ2-3; the match to TRBD2 covers 12 bases. This CDR3 contains 18 residues. Germline loops: CDR1 PRHDT, CDR2 FYEKMQ (reference sequence). With V trimmed by 4 bases and J by 6 bases, 14 bases remained unmatched. The CDR3 sequence is CASSSLTSGSESTDTQYF. The CDR3 coding sequence is TGTGCCAGCAGCTCTCTGACTAGCGGGAGTGAGTCTACGGATACGCAGTATTTT.

The V call is TRBV28, the J call TRBJ2-5, with 13 bases matching TRBD2. J lost 3 bases, V lost 3 bases, and 4 bases had no gene match. This CDR3 contains 16 residues. Germline V gene sequence: CDR1 MDHEN, CDR2 SYDVKM. The CDR3 protein is CASSFPTSGGEETQYF. The DNA for the CDR3 is TGTGCCAGCAGTTTCCCTACTAGCGGGGGGGAAGAGACCCAGTACTTC.

The chain carries TRBV5-6 and TRBJ2-2; TRBD1 aligns across 12 bases. The length of the CDR3 is 16 residues. Germline CDR1 reads SGHDT; CDR2 reads YYEEEE. J lost 6 bases, V lost 4 bases, and 7 bases had no gene match. CDR3 sequence reads: CASSLTGTGGPGELFF. The CDR3 nucleotides are TGTGCCAGCAGCCTGACCGGGACAGGGGGCCCCGGGGAGCTGTTTTTT.

The rearrangement uses TRBV2 and TRBJ2-2; possible D gene TRBD1, 6 bases. The germline V gene encodes CDR1 SNHLY and CDR2 FYNNEI. The CDR3 length is 16 residues. Trimming left V 6 bases short and J 2 bases short, with 16 bases between. DNA for the CDR3: TGTGCCAGCAGGAGGGGGACCTCACTTAACACCGGGGAGCTGTTTTTT. It specifies CASRRGTSLNTGELFF.

As DNA, the CDR3 is TGCGCCAGCAGCCCCCGGGACAGCAGCTCCTACGAGCAGTACTTC. It encodes CASSPRDSSSYEQYF. V and J are TRBV5-1 and TRBJ2-7; TRBD1 agrees at 7 bases. The CDR3 is made up of 15 amino acids. With 4 bases clipped from V and 0 bases from J, the junction kept 7 bases outside the gene matches. Germline V gene data show CDR1 as SGHRS and CDR2 as YFSETQ.

The rearrangement uses TRBV15 and TRBJ2-1; tentative D call: TRBD2 (6 bases). This CDR3 region has 15 residues. CDR1 LNHNV and CDR2 YYDKDF come from the germline V gene (reference sequence). V was trimmed by 0 bases and J by 6 bases, leaving 12 bases between them. In DNA form, the CDR3 reads TGTGCCACCAGCAGAGATTCGGGAGTAACCAATGAGCAGTTCTTC. As protein: CATSRDSGVTNEQFF.

The chain joins TRBV5-1 to TRBJ2-1; 8 bases are shared with TRBD2. CDR3 size: 16 residues. Germline lookup yields CDR1 SGHRS and CDR2 YFSETQ. V lost 0 bases, J lost 2 bases, and 4 bases stayed unmatched. In DNA form, the CDR3 reads TGCGCCAGCAGCTTGGGTGGTAGCGGGGCCTACAATGAGCAGTTCTTC. This gives the protein CASSLGGSGAYNEQFF.

This chain connects TRBV7-9 to TRBJ1-6; TRBD1 is a possible D gene (6 bases). Germline values: CDR1 SEHNR, CDR2 FQNEAQ (reference sequence). CDR3 length: 19 residues. V was cut by 5 bases and J by 0 bases, with 20 bases left in between. The CDR3 nucleotides are TGTGCCAGCAGCCGCGAGATCTACAGGGTAAGCTCCTATAATTCACCCCTCCACTTT. The encoded protein is CASSREIYRVSSYNSPLHF.

The chain has TRBV6-5 and TRBJ1-5, with D hard to call. The CDR3 sequence is 13 residues long. Germline-derived CDR1 and CDR2 are MNHEY and SVGAGI. Trimming stripped 7 bases from V and 0 bases from J, with 7 bases between. The CDR3 DNA is TGTGCCAGCAAAAGCGGTAGCAATCAGCCCCAGCATTTT. Encoded protein: CASKSGSNQPQHF.